These 2 T cell receptor beta chains were all obtained from the same sample, sequenced in a study of T cells in Graves' hyperthyroidism and ophthalmopathy. TCR beta CDR3 sequences were amplified from RNA transcripts. First-round RT-PCR with HTBI primers amplified the TCR CDR3 region. TCRdb ran MiXCR on the multiplex PCR reads and lists one entry per CDR3 protein. The sample yields roughly 710,000 distinct CDR3 sequences, about 35% seen once. Input material: blood. These receptor sequences come from a middle-aged woman with Graves' hyperthyroidism.

This clonotype was detected a few times. V usage is TRBV20-1 and J usage is TRBJ2-7; TRBD2 is a possible D gene (6 bases). There are 14 residues in the CDR3. Germline values: CDR1 DFQATT, CDR2 SNEGSKA (reference sequence). The V and J ends lost 1 base and 4 bases respectively, with 14 bases between them. CDR3 sequence: CSARGGNTIYEQYF. In DNA form, the CDR3 reads TGCAGTGCTAGAGGCGGGAACACAATATACGAGCAGTACTTC.

This clonotype was seen more than once but under ten times. The genes are TRBV6-5 and TRBJ2-7; 8 bases fit TRBD1. J was trimmed by 1 base and V by 2 bases; bases with no gene match: 4. This CDR3 is 15 amino acids long. The germline CDR1 and CDR2 sequences are MNHEY and SVGAGI. CDR3 in DNA: TGTGCCAGCAGTTACGAGGACAGGGTGTCCTACGAGCAGTACTTC. Residues: CASSYEDRVSYEQYF.